This T cell receptor beta chain comes out of a study of response to subunit inactivated influenza vaccine. Study results and caveats: After each seasonal influenza vaccination, few new T cells are recruited, the authors suggested.

Turning to this clonotype: Its specificity is not known.

TCRdb reprocessed the RT-PCR reads via MiXCR and lists one record per CDR3 protein. The sample lists fewer than 550,000 distinct CDR3 sequences; roughly 25% were seen once. This CDR3 spans 16 amino acids. Germline V lookup: CDR1 MNHEY, CDR2 SVGAGI. J gave up 3 bases and V 1 base, and 7 bases lay outside the gene matches. The source is a man aged 45-65 years who received an inactivated influenza vaccine. The J gene is TRBJ2-5, the V gene TRBV6-5; TRBD2 matches 8 bases. The material was CD4+ T cells sorted from PBMCs, obtained 5 to 6 days after vaccination. In DNA, the CDR3 is TGTGCCAGCAGTTACTTTGGGTACGGGGGGGAAGAGACCCAGTACTTC. It translates to CASSYFGYGGEETQYF.